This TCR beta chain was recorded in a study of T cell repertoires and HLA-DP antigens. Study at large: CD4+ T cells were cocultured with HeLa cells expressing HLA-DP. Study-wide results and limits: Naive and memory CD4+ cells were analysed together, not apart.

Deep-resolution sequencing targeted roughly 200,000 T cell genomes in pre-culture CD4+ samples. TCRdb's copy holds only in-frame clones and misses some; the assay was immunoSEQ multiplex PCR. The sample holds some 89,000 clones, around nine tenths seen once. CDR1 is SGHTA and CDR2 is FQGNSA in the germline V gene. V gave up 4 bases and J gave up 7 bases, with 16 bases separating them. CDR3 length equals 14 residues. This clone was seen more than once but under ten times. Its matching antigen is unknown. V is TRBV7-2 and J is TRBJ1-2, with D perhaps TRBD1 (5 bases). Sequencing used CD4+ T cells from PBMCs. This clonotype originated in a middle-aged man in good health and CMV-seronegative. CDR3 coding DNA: TGTGCCAGCAGCTCGGGGCCAATTACGGGTGGCTACACCTTC. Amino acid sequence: CASSSGPITGGYTF.